The 12 T cell receptor beta chains presented below share a single source sample, sequenced in a study of T cell changes during pregnancy in multiple sclerosis. Measured with immunoSEQ multiplex PCR; TCRdb has only the in-frame clones, and not every one. The repertoire includes some 40,000 clones, roughly 90% of them detected once, and under 30% sits in the top ten. Sequenced material: CD8+ T cells from peripheral blood mononuclear cells, taken before pregnancy. Source of these receptors: a female donor with multiple sclerosis, enrolled in a pregnancy study.

The chain joins TRBV7-9 to TRBJ2-7; 7 nucleotides line up with TRBD2. Germline lookup yields CDR1 SEHNR and CDR2 FQNEAQ (reference sequence). The CDR3 totals 13 residues. The V segment lost 10 bases and the J segment 4 bases; nucleotides outside the gene matches: 10. For the CDR3, the DNA is TGTGCCATAGAGCGGGAACTCAGTTACGAGCAGTACTTC. Encoded protein: CAIERELSYEQYF.

This chain joins TRBV11-3 and TRBJ1-2; D possibly corresponds to TRBD1 (6 bases). Germline V gene sequence: CDR1 SGHNT, CDR2 YENEEA. The V end lost 0 bases, the J end lost 4 bases, and 9 bases lay between the germline ends. The CDR3 runs to 14 residues. CDR3 coding DNA: TGTGCCAGCAGCTTAGAGCAGGGGTCCTATGGCTACACCTTC. Amino acid sequence: CASSLEQGSYGYTF.

The chain recombines TRBV5-5 with TRBJ2-7; 10 bases map to TRBD1. CDR3 size: 15 residues. Trimming at V came to 5 bases and at J to 1 base, leaving 6 bases not matched to a gene. Germline values: CDR1 SGHKS, CDR2 YYEKEE (reference sequence). The CDR3 DNA follows: TGTGCCAGCAGTCACGGGACAGGGGATTCCTACGAGCAGTACTTC. Translation gives CASSHGTGDSYEQYF.

This chain links TRBV28 with TRBJ1-1; D is possibly TRBD1 (5 bases). The CDR3 consists of 13 residues. The V gene's germline CDR1 is MDHEN and CDR2 SYDVKM. The V gene lost 3 bases and the J gene lost 4 bases, with 9 bases spanning the gap. The CDR3 sequence is CASSFARATEAFF. CDR3 nucleotides: TGTGCCAGCAGTTTCGCCAGGGCCACTGAAGCTTTCTTT.

The chain uses TRBV27 and TRBJ1-2, with TRBD1 as a possible D gene (5 bases). CDR1 is MNHEY, CDR2 SMNVEV, per germline (reference sequence). The CDR3 is 14 amino acids. Trimming left V 5 bases short and J 0 bases short, with 10 bases between. The CDR3 loop reads CASSPRVANYGYTF. As DNA, the CDR3 is TGTGCCAGCAGTCCCAGGGTAGCTAACTATGGCTACACCTTC.

This clone was observed a single time. V gene TRBV10-3 combines with J gene TRBJ2-7, with D perhaps matching TRBD2 (5 bases). The CDR3 totals 15 residues. From germline, CDR1 is ENHRY and CDR2 SYGVKD. V was trimmed by 3 bases and J by 2 bases, leaving 14 bases between them. This chain's CDR3 is CAISEWRIGTYEQYF. CDR3 nucleotide sequence: TGTGCCATCAGTGAATGGAGGATAGGCACCTACGAGCAGTACTTC.

This clone came up a few times. This rearrangement joins TRBV19 to TRBJ2-2; D is unclear. Between the trimmed V and J ends, which lost 1 base and 5 bases, there was a span of 5 bases. This CDR3 is 13 amino acids long. The germline CDR1 and CDR2 sequences are LNHDA and SQIVND (reference sequence). Here the CDR3 reads CASSIAFTGELFF. DNA of the CDR3: TGTGCCAGTAGTATAGCCTTTACCGGGGAGCTGTTTTTT.

The CDR3 protein is CASSWDRVNTEAFF. CDR3 nucleotide sequence: TGTGCCAGCAGTTGGGACAGGGTGAACACTGAAGCTTTCTTT. The chain links TRBV27 to TRBJ1-1, with TRBD1 matching 9 bases. The trim removed 4 bases at V and 0 bases at J, leaving 0 bases unmatched. The germline CDR1 and CDR2 sequences are MNHEY and SMNVEV (reference sequence). The CDR3 extends over 14 amino acids.

V is TRBV29-1 and J is TRBJ1-2; 7 positions agree with TRBD1. The V segment lost 6 bases and the J segment 4 bases; nucleotides outside the gene matches: 5. This CDR3 is 12 amino acids long. CDR1 and CDR2 from the germline V gene are SQVTM and ANQGSEA. CDR3 residues: CSVSDRVYGYTF. Here the CDR3 DNA reads TGCAGCGTCTCAGACAGGGTCTATGGCTACACCTTC.

This clone was picked up one time. The chain joins TRBV7-7 to TRBJ2-1; no clear D. Trimming shortened V by 5 bases and J by 4 bases, and 12 bases separated the two germline ends. This CDR3 contains 14 residues. Per the germline V gene, CDR1 is SSHAT and CDR2 is FNYEAQ (reference sequence). CDR3 region: CASSRKTEYNEQFF. The CDR3 DNA reads as TGTGCCAGCAGCCGTAAAACAGAGTACAATGAGCAGTTCTTC.

CDR3 residues: CASSAGTSGSYEQYF. The CDR3 DNA sequence: TGTGCCAGCAGCGCGGGGACTAGCGGGAGCTACGAGCAGTACTTC. The J gene is TRBJ2-7, the V gene TRBV9; TRBD2 aligns across 14 bases. J lost 3 bases, V lost 3 bases, and 2 bases had no gene match. Per germline, CDR1 SGDLS and CDR2 YYNGEE. This CDR3 contains 15 residues.

The chain recombines TRBV9 with TRBJ1-2; D gene ambiguous. Per germline, CDR1 SGDLS and CDR2 YYNGEE. There are 12 residues in the CDR3. With 0 bases removed from V and 8 bases from J, the gap between germline ends came to 8 bases. CDR3 sequence: CASSVAGIGYTF. CDR3 bases: TGTGCCAGCAGCGTAGCGGGGATAGGCTACACCTTC.